The T cell receptor (beta chain) under discussion was sequenced for a study of T cell changes during pregnancy in multiple sclerosis. Germline V lookup: CDR1 MNHEY, CDR2 SVGAGI. V lost 4 bases and J 6 bases, leaving 7 bases between the germline ends. The CDR3 consists of 11 residues. Clones were sequenced by immunoSEQ multiplex PCR, and TCRdb holds only the in-frame ones, with some missing. The sample has roughly 80,000 clones; about 88% are singletons. This material consisted of peripheral blood, taken before pregnancy. This TCR was sampled from a female donor with multiple sclerosis, enrolled in a pregnancy study. The chain is built from TRBV6-5 and TRBJ2-7; D gene uncertain. The CDR3 loop is CASSWQFEQYF. CDR3 sequence (DNA): TGTGCCAGCAGTTGGCAGTTCGAGCAGTACTTC.